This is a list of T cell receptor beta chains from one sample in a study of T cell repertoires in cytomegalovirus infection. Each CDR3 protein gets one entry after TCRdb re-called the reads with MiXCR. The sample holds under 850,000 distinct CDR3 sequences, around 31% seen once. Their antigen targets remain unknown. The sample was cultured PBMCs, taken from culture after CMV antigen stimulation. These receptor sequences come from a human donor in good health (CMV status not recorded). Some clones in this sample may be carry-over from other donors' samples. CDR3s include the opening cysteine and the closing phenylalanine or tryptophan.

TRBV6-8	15	CASSPLGTGIDTQYF
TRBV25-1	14	CASNQEGGWKPLHF
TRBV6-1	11	CASRRGFGQYF
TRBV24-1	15	CATSDAGQGPDTQYF
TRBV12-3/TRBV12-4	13	CASKVGGTYEQYF
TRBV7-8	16	CASSLSGGASDNEQFF
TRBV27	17	CASSFPFSRTANTEAFF
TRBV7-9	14	CASSIGQGIYEQYF
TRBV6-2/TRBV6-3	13	CASRDPGVNEQFF
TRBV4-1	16	CASSQAPGPTYNEQFF
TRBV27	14	CASSLSYQFDEQYF
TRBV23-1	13	CASSPTDPYEQYF
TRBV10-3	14	CAISVGENTGELFF
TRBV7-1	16	CASSPPTGHFYNEQFF
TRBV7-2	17	CASSPRYSRSGLVEQYF
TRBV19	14	CASSARGPAQPQHF
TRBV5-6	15	CASSPRTALNQPQHF
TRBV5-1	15	CASRQLAGGFYEQYF
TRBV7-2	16	CASSQRIADHNYGYTF
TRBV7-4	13	CASSLRTTGELFF
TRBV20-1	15	CSAPSPSRPDNEQFF
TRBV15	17	CATSRPRTASTNYGYTF
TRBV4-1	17	CASSQDLTGTGGNEQFF
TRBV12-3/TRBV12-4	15	CASSLRGISYNEQFF
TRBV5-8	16	CASSPYPGQGIGELFF
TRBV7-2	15	CASSPRQGLTDTQYF
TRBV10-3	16	CAISEPTTSGRFEQFF
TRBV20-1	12	CSALRRLPEQYF
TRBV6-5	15	CASRAPGQGTDEAFF
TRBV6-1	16	CASSEFEVSTNEKLFF
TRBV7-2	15	CASSLGPGMGQPQHF
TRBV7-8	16	CASTSGRMSSGNTIYF
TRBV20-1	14	CSAIPGQQNSPLHF
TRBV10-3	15	CAISTTGGANTEAFF
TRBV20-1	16	CSAIVGGANRNTEAFF
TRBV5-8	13	CASRPAGVYEQFF
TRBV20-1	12	CSAKVPRGEQYF
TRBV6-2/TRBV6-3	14	CASSYGGRTYEQYF
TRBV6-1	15	CASSEVWTGDDEQYF
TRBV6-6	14	CASTSTGADREQFF
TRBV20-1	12	CSATGLVYEQYF
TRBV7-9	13	CASRIVAYNEQFF
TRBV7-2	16	CASSLVPLGTSYEQYF
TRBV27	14	CASRLRGARNEQFF
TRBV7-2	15	CASSLQGAPYNEQFF
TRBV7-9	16	CASSTYRGGFNEKLFF
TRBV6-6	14	CASGPPGGVETQYF
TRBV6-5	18	CASSSSAVQQYSNQPQHF
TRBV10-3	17	CATHGLAGSLSTDTQYF
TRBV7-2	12	CASSPDGPEQFF
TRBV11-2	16	CASSSVAGGLTDTQYF
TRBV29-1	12	CSVVRVDTEAFF
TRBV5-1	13	CASSNEQARELFF
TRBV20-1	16	CSAEQGARILNTEAFF
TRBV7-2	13	CASSPQSNQPQHF
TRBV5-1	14	CASSLAARNEKLFF
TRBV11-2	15	CASSLTRQGLTEAFF
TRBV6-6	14	CASRTTGGTYEQYF
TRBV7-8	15	CASSLGSQSPYEQYF